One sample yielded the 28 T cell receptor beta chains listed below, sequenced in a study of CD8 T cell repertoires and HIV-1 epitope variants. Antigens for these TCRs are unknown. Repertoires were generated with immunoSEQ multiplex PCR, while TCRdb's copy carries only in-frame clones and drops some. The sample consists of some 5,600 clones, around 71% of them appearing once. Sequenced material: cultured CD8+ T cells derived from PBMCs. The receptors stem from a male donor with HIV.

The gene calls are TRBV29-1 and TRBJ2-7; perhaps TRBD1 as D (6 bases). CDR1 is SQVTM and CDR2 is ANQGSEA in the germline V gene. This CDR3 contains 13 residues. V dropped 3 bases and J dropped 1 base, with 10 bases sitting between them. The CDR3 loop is CSVELDRSYEQYF. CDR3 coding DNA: TGCAGCGTTGAGCTCGACAGGTCCTACGAGCAGTACTTC.

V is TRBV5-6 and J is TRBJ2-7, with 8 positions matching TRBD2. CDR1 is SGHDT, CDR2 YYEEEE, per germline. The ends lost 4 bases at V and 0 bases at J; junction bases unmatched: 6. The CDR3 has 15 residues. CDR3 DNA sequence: TGTGCCAGCAGCGCCGGGACTAGTCTCTCCTACGAGCAGTACTTC. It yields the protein CASSAGTSLSYEQYF. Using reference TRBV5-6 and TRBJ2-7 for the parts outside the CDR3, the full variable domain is DAGVTQSPTHLIKTRGQQVTLRCSPKSGHDTVSWYQQALGQGPQFIFQYYEEEERQRGNFPDRFSGHQFPNYSSELNVNALLLGDSALYLCASSAGTSLSYEQYFGPGTRLTVT.

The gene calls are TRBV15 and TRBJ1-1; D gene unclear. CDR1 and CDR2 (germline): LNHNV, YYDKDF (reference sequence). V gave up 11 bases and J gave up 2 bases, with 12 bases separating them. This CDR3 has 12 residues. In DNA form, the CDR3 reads TGTGCCTCGGGCGGGGTAAACACTGAAGCTTTCTTT. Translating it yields CASGGVNTEAFF.

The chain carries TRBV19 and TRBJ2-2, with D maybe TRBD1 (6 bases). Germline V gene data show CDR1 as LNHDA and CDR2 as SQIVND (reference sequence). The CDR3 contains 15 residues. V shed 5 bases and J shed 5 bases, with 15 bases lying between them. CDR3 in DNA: TGTGCCAGTAGTTTATACAGGGATAAAACCGGGGAGCTGTTTTTT. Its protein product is CASSLYRDKTGELFF.

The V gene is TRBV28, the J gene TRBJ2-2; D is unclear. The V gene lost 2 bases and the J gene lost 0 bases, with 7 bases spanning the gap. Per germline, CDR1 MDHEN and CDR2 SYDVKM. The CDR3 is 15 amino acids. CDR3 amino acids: CASSLSVSNTGELFF. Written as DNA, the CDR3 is TGTGCCAGCAGTTTAAGTGTGTCGAACACCGGGGAGCTGTTTTTT.

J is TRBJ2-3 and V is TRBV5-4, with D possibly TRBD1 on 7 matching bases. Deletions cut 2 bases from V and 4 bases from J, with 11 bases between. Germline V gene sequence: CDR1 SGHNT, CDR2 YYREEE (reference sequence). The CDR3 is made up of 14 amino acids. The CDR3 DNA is TGTGCCAGCAGCTTCGGAGGGGGCGCAGATACGCAGTATTTT. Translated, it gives CASSFGGGADTQYF.

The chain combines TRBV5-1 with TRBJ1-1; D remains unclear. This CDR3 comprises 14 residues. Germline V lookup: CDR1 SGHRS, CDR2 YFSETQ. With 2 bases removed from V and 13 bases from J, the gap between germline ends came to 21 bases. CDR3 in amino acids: CASSFGNAGEVVFF. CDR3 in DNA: TGCGCCAGCAGCTTTGGGAACGCCGGGGAAGTAGTTTTCTTT. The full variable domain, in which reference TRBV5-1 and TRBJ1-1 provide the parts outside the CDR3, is KAGVTQTPRYLIKTRGQQVTLSCSPISGHRSVSWYQQTPGQGLQFLFEYFSETQRNKGNFPGRFSGRQFSNSRSEMNVSTLELGDSALYLCASSFGNAGEVVFFGQGTRLTVV.

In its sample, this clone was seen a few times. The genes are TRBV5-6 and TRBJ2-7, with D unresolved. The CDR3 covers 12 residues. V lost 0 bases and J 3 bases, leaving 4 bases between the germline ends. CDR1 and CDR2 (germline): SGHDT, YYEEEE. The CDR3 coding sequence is TGTGCCAGCAGCTTGGAAGACTACGAGCAGTACTTC. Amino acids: CASSLEDYEQYF.

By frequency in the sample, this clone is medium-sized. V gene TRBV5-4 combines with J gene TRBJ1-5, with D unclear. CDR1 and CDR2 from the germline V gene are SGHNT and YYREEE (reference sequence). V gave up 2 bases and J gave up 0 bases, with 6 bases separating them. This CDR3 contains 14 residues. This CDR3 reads CASSFSGSNQPQHF. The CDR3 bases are TGTGCCAGCAGCTTTTCGGGTAGCAATCAGCCCCAGCATTTT.

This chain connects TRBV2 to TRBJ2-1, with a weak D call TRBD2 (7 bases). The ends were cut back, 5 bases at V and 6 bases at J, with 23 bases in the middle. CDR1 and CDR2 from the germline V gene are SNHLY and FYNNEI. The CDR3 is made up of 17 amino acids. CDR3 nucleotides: TGTGCCAGCAGTCCGCTTAGCGGAGGGGGGGCGTTCAATGAGCAGTTCTTC. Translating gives CASSPLSGGGAFNEQFF.

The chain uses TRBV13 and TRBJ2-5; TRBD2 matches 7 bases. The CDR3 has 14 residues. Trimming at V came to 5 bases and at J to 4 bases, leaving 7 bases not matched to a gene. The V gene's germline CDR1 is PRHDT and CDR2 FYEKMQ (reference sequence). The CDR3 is CASSPGLVGETQYF. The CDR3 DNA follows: TGTGCCAGCAGCCCAGGACTAGTCGGAGAGACCCAGTACTTC.

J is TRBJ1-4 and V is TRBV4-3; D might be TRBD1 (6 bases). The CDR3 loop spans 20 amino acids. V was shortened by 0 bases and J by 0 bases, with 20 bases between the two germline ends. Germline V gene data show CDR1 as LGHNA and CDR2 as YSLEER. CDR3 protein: CASSQDVGQGNIATNEKLFF. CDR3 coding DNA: TGCGCCAGCAGCCAAGATGTTGGGCAGGGGAACATTGCAACTAATGAAAAACTGTTTTTT.

CDR3 nucleotides: TGCGCCAGCAGCCAAGACCCGACCGATCAAAACCTGAACACTGAAGCTTTCTTT. Translated, it gives CASSQDPTDQNLNTEAFF. V usage is TRBV4-3 and J usage is TRBJ1-1, with D uncertain. Germline V gene lookup returns CDR1 LGHNA and CDR2 YSLEER. Trimming removed 0 bases from V and 0 bases from J, with 17 bases in between. This CDR3 spans 18 amino acids.

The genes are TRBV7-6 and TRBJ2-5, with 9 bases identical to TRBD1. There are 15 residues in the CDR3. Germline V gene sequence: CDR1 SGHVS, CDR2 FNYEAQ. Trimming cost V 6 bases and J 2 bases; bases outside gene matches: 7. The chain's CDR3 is CASRPGTGWQETQYF. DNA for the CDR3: TGTGCCAGCAGACCCGGGACAGGGTGGCAAGAGACCCAGTACTTC.

The CDR3 spells CASSQEDSNSPLHF. The CDR3 DNA reads as TGTGCCAGCAGCCAAGAAGACAGTAATTCACCCCTCCACTTT. This chain links TRBV4-2 with TRBJ1-6; weak D call: TRBD1 (5 bases). The CDR3 runs to 14 residues. Germline assignment: CDR1 LGHNA and CDR2 YNFKEQ. V was shortened by 0 bases and J by 6 bases, with 6 bases between the two germline ends.

The CDR3 spells CASSYSTTSGGNEQFF. As DNA, the CDR3 is TGTGCCAGCAGTTACTCGACGACTAGCGGGGGTAATGAGCAGTTCTTC. The chain links TRBV6-5 to TRBJ2-1, with TRBD2 matching over 12 bases. Germline CDR1 is MNHEY and CDR2 is SVGAGI. The CDR3 spans 16 residues. The ends lost 0 bases at V and 7 bases at J; junction bases unmatched: 4.

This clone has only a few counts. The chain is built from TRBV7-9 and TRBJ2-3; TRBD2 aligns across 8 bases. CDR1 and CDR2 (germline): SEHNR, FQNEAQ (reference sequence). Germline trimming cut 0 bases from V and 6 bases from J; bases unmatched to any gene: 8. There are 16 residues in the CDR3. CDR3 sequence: CASSLANGRATDTQYF. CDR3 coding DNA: TGTGCCAGCAGCTTAGCGAACGGGAGGGCCACGGATACGCAGTATTTT.

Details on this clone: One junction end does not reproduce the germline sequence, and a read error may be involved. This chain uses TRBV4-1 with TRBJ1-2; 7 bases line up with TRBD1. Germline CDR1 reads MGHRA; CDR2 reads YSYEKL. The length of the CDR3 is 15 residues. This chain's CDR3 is CASSLGDSGRGGYTF. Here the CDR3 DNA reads TGTGCCAGCAGCCTAGGGGACAGCGGGAGGGGTGGCTACACCTTC.

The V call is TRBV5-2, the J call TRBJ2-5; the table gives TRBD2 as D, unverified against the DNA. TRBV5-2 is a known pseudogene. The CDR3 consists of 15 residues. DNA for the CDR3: TGTGCCAGCAGCTCCGCCGGGATAGATCAAGAGACCCAGTACTTC. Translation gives CASSSAGIDQETQYF.

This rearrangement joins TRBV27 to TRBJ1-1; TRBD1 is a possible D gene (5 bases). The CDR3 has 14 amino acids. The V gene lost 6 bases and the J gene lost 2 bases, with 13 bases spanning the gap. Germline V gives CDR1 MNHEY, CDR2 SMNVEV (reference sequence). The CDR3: CASSPGSGNTEAFF. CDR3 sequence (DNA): TGTGCCAGCAGCCCAGGGTCAGGAAACACTGAAGCTTTCTTT.

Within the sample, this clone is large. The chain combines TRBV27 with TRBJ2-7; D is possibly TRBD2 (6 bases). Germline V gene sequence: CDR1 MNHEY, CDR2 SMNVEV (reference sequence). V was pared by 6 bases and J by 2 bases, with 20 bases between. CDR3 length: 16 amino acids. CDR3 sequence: CASSLTSGTFAYEQYF. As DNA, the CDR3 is TGTGCCAGCAGCTTAACCTCAGGGACTTTCGCCTACGAGCAGTACTTC.

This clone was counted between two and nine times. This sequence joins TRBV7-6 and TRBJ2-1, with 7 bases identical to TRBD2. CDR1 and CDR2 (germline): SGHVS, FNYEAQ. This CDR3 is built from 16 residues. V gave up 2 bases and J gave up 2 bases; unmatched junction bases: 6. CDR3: CASSLQLASAYNEQFF. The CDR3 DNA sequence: TGTGCCAGCAGCTTACAACTAGCGTCGGCCTACAATGAGCAGTTCTTC.

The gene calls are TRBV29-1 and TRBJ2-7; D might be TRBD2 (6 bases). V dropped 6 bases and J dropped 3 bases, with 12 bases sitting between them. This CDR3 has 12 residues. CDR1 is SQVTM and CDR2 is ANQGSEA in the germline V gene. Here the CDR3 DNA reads TGCAGCGTGGAGGGGAGTAGCTACGAGCAGTACTTC. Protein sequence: CSVEGSSYEQYF.

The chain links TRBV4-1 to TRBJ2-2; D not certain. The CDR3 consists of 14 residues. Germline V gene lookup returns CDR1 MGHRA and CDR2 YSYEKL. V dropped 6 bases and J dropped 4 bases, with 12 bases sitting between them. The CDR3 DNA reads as TGCGCCAGCAGTTTGAGGCTTGGCACCGGGGAGCTGTTTTTT. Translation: CASSLRLGTGELFF.

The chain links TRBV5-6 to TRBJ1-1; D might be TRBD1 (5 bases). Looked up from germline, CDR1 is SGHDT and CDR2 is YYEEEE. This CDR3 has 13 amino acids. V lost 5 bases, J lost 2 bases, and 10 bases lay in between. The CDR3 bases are TGTGCCAGCAGTACAGGCGCCAACACTGAAGCTTTCTTT. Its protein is CASSTGANTEAFF.

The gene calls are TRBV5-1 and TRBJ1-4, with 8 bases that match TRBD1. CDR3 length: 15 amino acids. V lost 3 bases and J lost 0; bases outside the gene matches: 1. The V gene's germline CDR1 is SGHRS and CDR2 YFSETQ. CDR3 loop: CASSSTGATNEKLFF. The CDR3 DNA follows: TGCGCCAGCAGCTCGACAGGGGCAACTAATGAAAAACTGTTTTTT.

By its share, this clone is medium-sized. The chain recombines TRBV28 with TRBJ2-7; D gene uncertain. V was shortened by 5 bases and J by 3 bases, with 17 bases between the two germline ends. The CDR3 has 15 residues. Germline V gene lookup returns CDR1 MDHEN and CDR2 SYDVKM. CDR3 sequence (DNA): TGTGCCAGCAGTCCCCGACTGGGCGACCTCTACGAGCAGTACTTC. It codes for CASSPRLGDLYEQYF.

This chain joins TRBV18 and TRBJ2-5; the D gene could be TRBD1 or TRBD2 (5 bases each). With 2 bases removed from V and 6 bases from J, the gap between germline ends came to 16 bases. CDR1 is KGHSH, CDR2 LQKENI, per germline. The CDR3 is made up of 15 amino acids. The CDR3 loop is CASSPWGNRMKTQYF. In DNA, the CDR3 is TGTGCCAGCTCACCATGGGGGAATCGGATGAAGACCCAGTACTTC.